This T cell receptor (beta chain) was captured by sequencing in a study of T cells in Graves' hyperthyroidism and ophthalmopathy. Patients were aged 18 to 65, had disease duration under 2 months, and had newly diagnosed hyperthyroidism. Clinical symptoms, serum thyroxine and TRAb, thyroid ultrasound and orbital computed tomography were used for the diagnoses. RNA transcripts gave rise to amplified TCR beta CDR3 regions. Researchers ran a first-round RT-PCR on the TCR CDR3 using the HTBI primer set. In TCRdb, the multiplex PCR reads were re-called with MiXCR into one record per CDR3 protein. This sample yields 340,000 or so distinct CDR3 sequences, of which approximately 15% are seen a single time; around 35% belongs to the top ten. Germline CDR1 MNHNS, CDR2 SASEGT. The trim removed 6 bases at V and 6 bases at J, leaving 11 bases unmatched. The CDR3 has 16 amino acids. Study-level findings and limits: Most expanded thyroid clonotypes above 0.001 recurred in blood.

There are a few counts of this clonotype. The antigen is not known. This chain links TRBV6-1 with TRBJ1-5; the match to TRBD1 covers 10 bases. The sequence came from a young man with Graves' hyperthyroidism. The sequenced sample consisted of blood. This CDR3 is CASSPRGGTGVQPQHF. CDR3 nucleotide sequence: TGTGCCAGCAGCCCTAGGGGCGGGACAGGGGTTCAGCCCCAGCATTTT.